Shown below are 32 T cell receptor beta chains from a single sample sequenced in a study of cytomegalovirus exposure and HLA in healthy donors (dated by TCRdb to 2016 to 2017). The method was the immunoSEQ multiplex PCR assay. A mixture of 60 forward primers for TCR Vbeta segments and 13 reverse primers for TCR Jbeta segments was used in the multiplex PCR. In TCRdb, the immuneACCESS table is reduced to in-frame sequences with V and J assigned. These tables do not hold every clone; where another copy was compared, an unresolved V gene accounts for under half, and the others remain unexplained. A total of 100,000 or so clones appear in this sample, approximately 80% of them only once. Over 9.5% of the sample comes from the top ten. The sequenced sample was PBMCs. These receptor sequences come from a man between 35 and 55 years old in good health and CMV-seropositive.

V is TRBV7-9 and J is TRBJ2-7; D is unclear. This CDR3 is built from 13 residues. CDR1 and CDR2 (germline): SEHNR, FQNEAQ (reference sequence). V was cut by 5 bases and J by 1 base, with 9 bases left in between. CDR3 loop: CASSSQVSYEQYF. The CDR3 coding sequence is TGTGCCAGCAGCAGCCAGGTTTCCTACGAGCAGTACTTC.

This clone was found a few times. The chain joins TRBV5-1 to TRBJ1-1; unclear D gene. Germline V gene data show CDR1 as SGHRS and CDR2 as YFSETQ. Trimming left V 2 bases short and J 0 bases short, with 5 bases between. The CDR3 runs 13 residues. This chain's CDR3 is CASSFTVNTEAFF. The CDR3 region has the DNA TGCGCCAGCAGCTTTACAGTGAACACTGAAGCTTTCTTT.

The J gene is TRBJ2-5, the V gene TRBV15; 10 positions match TRBD1. V dropped 1 base and J dropped 5; count of bases not matched to a gene: 4. This CDR3 contains 15 residues. The germline gives CDR1 LNHNV, CDR2 YYDKDF (reference sequence). DNA for the CDR3: TGTGCCACCAGCAGAGTAAGGGGACAGGGGGAGACCCAGTACTTC. This translates into CATSRVRGQGETQYF.

This chain links TRBV5-1 with TRBJ2-1; 10 bases match TRBD2. Losses at the gene ends were 4 bases for V and 9 bases for J; bases not matched to a gene: 22. The CDR3 contains 19 residues. Per germline, CDR1 SGHRS and CDR2 YFSETQ. CDR3 coding DNA: TGCGCCAGCAGCGTGAGCGGGGGGGCCGGGTTTTCTCCTCACGGTGAGCAGTTCTTC. Its translation: CASSVSGGAGFSPHGEQFF.

This rearrangement joins TRBV5-1 to TRBJ2-7; 8 bases match TRBD1. The CDR3 runs to 15 residues. Trimming at V came to 4 bases and at J to 4 bases, leaving 10 bases not matched to a gene. CDR1 is SGHRS, CDR2 YFSETQ, per germline. The CDR3 DNA sequence: TGCGCCAGCAGCGAACCGGGACAGGCATTGTACGAGCAGTACTTC. Its protein product is CASSEPGQALYEQYF.

For this clone: Other DNA sequences in this specimen translate into the identical CDR3. The genes are TRBV5-1 and TRBJ2-1; the match to TRBD1 covers 8 bases. This CDR3 spans 13 amino acids. Germline CDR1 and CDR2: SGHRS and YFSETQ. V shed 2 bases and J 8 bases; nucleotides not matched to a gene: 3. This CDR3 reads CASSLAGGYEQFF. CDR3 bases: TGCGCCAGCAGCTTAGCAGGGGGCTATGAGCAGTTCTTC.

The rearrangement uses TRBV19 and TRBJ2-7, with 7 bases fitting TRBD1. The trim removed 5 bases at V and 5 bases at J, leaving 12 bases unmatched. Germline assignment: CDR1 LNHDA and CDR2 SQIVND (reference sequence). This CDR3 has 15 amino acids. DNA of the CDR3: TGTGCCAGTAGTCCAACAGGGGAAGGCTTCGACGAGCAGTACTTC. Protein product: CASSPTGEGFDEQYF.

Only a few counts were recorded for this clone. An end of the junction differs from the germline gene, which may be a read error. The chain combines TRBV7-9 with TRBJ1-1; D is uncertain. The germline V gene has CDR1 SEHNR and CDR2 FQNEAQ (reference sequence). CDR3 length equals 11 residues. Here the CDR3 reads CSSSPQTEAFF. As DNA, the CDR3 is TGTTCCAGCAGCCCCCAAACTGAAGCTTTCTTT.

This clone appeared once. The chain combines TRBV9 with TRBJ1-4, with 10 positions matching TRBD1. The germline gives CDR1 SGDLS, CDR2 YYNGEE. This CDR3 contains 16 residues. The V and J ends lost 4 bases and 6 bases, in that order; junction bases with no gene match: 9. The CDR3 spells CASSPLAGTGDEKLFF. The CDR3 nucleotides are TGTGCCAGCAGCCCCCTCGCCGGGACAGGGGATGAAAAACTGTTTTTT. The whole variable domain, filled in from reference TRBV9 and TRBJ1-4, reads DSGVTQTPKHLITATGQRVTLRCSPRSGDLSVYWYQQSLDQGLQFLIQYYNGEERAKGNILERFSAQQFPDLHSELNLSSLELGDSALYFCASSPLAGTGDEKLFFGSGTQLSVL.

This clone was picked up a small number of times. The CDR3 sequence: CASSGLNTGELFF. The CDR3 nucleotides read TGTGCCAGCTCGGGACTCAACACCGGGGAGCTGTTTTTT. The chain couples TRBV18 to TRBJ2-2; D is perhaps TRBD2 (6 bases). The V gene lost 6 bases and the J gene lost 2 bases, with 7 bases spanning the gap. CDR3 size: 13 residues. In germline, CDR1 is KGHSH, CDR2 LQKENI.

V is TRBV6-1 and J is TRBJ1-1, with D perhaps TRBD1 (5 bases). V was clipped by 8 bases and J by 4 bases, with 11 bases between them. The germline V gene encodes CDR1 MNHNS and CDR2 SASEGT. The CDR3 consists of 12 residues. The CDR3 loop is CASGARLTEAFF. DNA of the CDR3: TGTGCCAGCGGGGCTCGCCTCACTGAAGCTTTCTTT.

The rearrangement links TRBV5-1 to TRBJ1-6; D gene ambiguous. Trimming pared 3 bases from V and 9 bases from J, leaving 7 bases between. This CDR3 has 12 residues. From germline, CDR1 is SGHRS and CDR2 YFSETQ. The CDR3 region has the DNA TGCGCCAGCAGCTATGGGAGTTCACCCCTCCACTTT. Translating gives CASSYGSSPLHF.

In this sample, this clone turned up a few times. The chain recombines TRBV7-6 with TRBJ2-5, with a tentative D call TRBD2 (5 bases). V was pared by 5 bases and J by 2 bases, with 15 bases between. Germline V gene sequence: CDR1 SGHVS, CDR2 FNYEAQ. CDR3 length: 15 amino acids. This CDR3 reads CASSATPTGQETQYF. The CDR3 DNA reads as TGTGCCAGCAGCGCAACCCCGACGGGACAAGAGACCCAGTACTTC.

This chain links TRBV7-9 with TRBJ2-5; D gene ambiguous. The CDR3 has 13 residues. With 1 base removed from V and 2 bases from J, the gap between germline ends came to 5 bases. Germline V gene data show CDR1 as SEHNR and CDR2 as FQNEAQ (reference sequence). CDR3 in DNA: TGTGCCAGCAGCTTAGAACAGCAAGAGACCCAGTACTTC. Translating gives CASSLEQQETQYF.

The chain uses TRBV18 and TRBJ2-5; a weak D match, TRBD1 (5 bases). The DNA end is more similar to TRBJ2-7, so the J call may be wrong. There are 15 residues in the CDR3. CDR1 is KGHSH and CDR2 is LQKENI in the germline V gene. The CDR3 DNA follows: TGTGCCAGCTCAACCGGAAACAGGTCCCCCTACGAGCAGTACTTC. Amino acid sequence: CASSTGNRSPYEQYF.

The chain uses TRBV28 and TRBJ1-1, with D tentatively TRBD1 (5 bases). The V gene lost 6 bases and the J gene lost 1 base, with 15 bases spanning the gap. The germline CDR1 and CDR2 sequences are MDHEN and SYDVKM. This CDR3 is 15 amino acids long. Here the CDR3 DNA reads TGTGCCAGCAGCTCCTTAAGGGGCCCGAACACTGAAGCTTTCTTT. This gives the protein CASSSLRGPNTEAFF.

V and J are TRBV28 and TRBJ1-5; TRBD1 matches at 9 bases. Germline values: CDR1 MDHEN, CDR2 SYDVKM. The CDR3 has 13 residues. The V gene end was trimmed by 9 bases and the J gene end by 2 bases; junction bases not matched to a gene: 2. This CDR3 reads CASRTGGNQPQHF. CDR3 DNA sequence: TGTGCCAGTCGGACAGGGGGCAATCAGCCCCAGCATTTT. Supplemented by reference TRBV28 and TRBJ1-5, the full variable domain reads DVKVTQSSRYLVKRTGEKVFLECVQDMDHENMFWYRQDPGLGLRLIYFSYDVKMKEKGDIPEGYSVSREKKERFSLILESASTNQTSMYLCASRTGGNQPQHFGDGTRLSIL.

Comments on this clone: This CDR3 is also generated by other DNA sequences in the sample. V is TRBV9 and J is TRBJ2-7; 10 nucleotides line up with TRBD1. Germline V gene lookup returns CDR1 SGDLS and CDR2 YYNGEE. The CDR3 consists of 13 residues. V shed 3 bases, J shed 4 bases, and the junction held 1 base outside the gene matches. The CDR3 protein is CASSGQGAYEQYF. The DNA of the CDR3 is TGTGCCAGCAGCGGACAGGGGGCGTACGAGCAGTACTTC. Based on the CDR3 plus reference TRBV9 and TRBJ2-7, the full variable domain is DSGVTQTPKHLITATGQRVTLRCSPRSGDLSVYWYQQSLDQGLQFLIQYYNGEERAKGNILERFSAQQFPDLHSELNLSSLELGDSALYFCASSGQGAYEQYFGPGTRLTVT.

The chain couples TRBV2 to TRBJ1-2; 9 nucleotides line up with TRBD1. The CDR3 has 16 residues. Trimming removed 6 bases from V and 7 bases from J; junction bases left unmatched: 15. CDR1 is SNHLY and CDR2 is FYNNEI in the germline V gene. The CDR3 DNA follows: TGTGCCAGCAGACCCGGGACAGGGAGAGGGCTTGGTGGCTACACCTTC. Its translation is CASRPGTGRGLGGYTF.

The rearrangement links TRBV7-9 to TRBJ1-5; 7 bases line up with TRBD1. Looked up from germline, CDR1 is SEHNR and CDR2 is FQNEAQ (reference sequence). This CDR3 has 15 amino acids. Losses at the gene ends were 5 bases for V and 3 bases for J; bases not matched to a gene: 7. CDR3 sequence: CASSPGQFFNQPQHF. As DNA, the CDR3 is TGTGCCAGCAGCCCGGGACAGTTTTTCAATCAGCCCCAGCATTTT.

V and J are TRBV10-3 and TRBJ2-5; 11 nucleotides agree with TRBD1. CDR3 length equals 12 residues. With 8 bases clipped from V and 4 bases from J, the junction kept 0 bases outside the gene matches. Germline CDR1 and CDR2: ENHRY and SYGVKD. Here the CDR3 DNA reads TGTGCCATCGGGACAGGGGGAGAGACCCAGTACTTC. It encodes CAIGTGGETQYF.

The chain carries TRBV7-9 and TRBJ2-7, with 11 bases matching TRBD2. V dropped 2 bases and J dropped 2; count of bases not matched to a gene: 2. The CDR3 covers 15 residues. Germline CDR1 reads SEHNR; CDR2 reads FQNEAQ (reference sequence). The CDR3 sequence: CASSLSSGGAYEQYF. Written as DNA, the CDR3 is TGTGCCAGCAGCTTAAGTAGCGGGGGGGCCTACGAGCAGTACTTC.

This clone was counted a few times. The V gene is TRBV7-9, the J gene TRBJ1-2, with 7 bases identical to TRBD1. V lost 5 bases and J lost 8; bases outside the gene matches: 11. The germline V gene encodes CDR1 SEHNR and CDR2 FQNEAQ (reference sequence). CDR3 length: 14 residues. In nucleotides, the CDR3 is TGTGCCAGCAGCCCACGGGACAGCCTTAAGGGCTACACCTTC. Residues: CASSPRDSLKGYTF.

The chain joins TRBV4-1 to TRBJ2-5; 11 positions match TRBD2. V trimming: 5 bases; J trimming: 3 bases; junction bases outside the gene matches: 20. CDR3 size: 20 residues. Germline V gives CDR1 MGHRA, CDR2 YSYEKL. CDR3 region: CASSTARLAGGGHREETQYF. The CDR3 coding sequence is TGCGCCAGCAGCACAGCGCGGCTAGCGGGGGGAGGCCACCGGGAAGAGACCCAGTACTTC.

V usage is TRBV19 and J usage is TRBJ2-2, with D tentatively TRBD1 (5 bases). Germline V gives CDR1 LNHDA, CDR2 SQIVND (reference sequence). The CDR3 loop spans 16 amino acids. V was pared by 5 bases and J by 4 bases, with 17 bases between. This chain's CDR3 is CASSPSRAASTGELFF. The CDR3 DNA is TGTGCCAGTAGTCCCAGCAGGGCTGCTAGCACCGGGGAGCTGTTTTTT. The variable domain in full, with the rest retrieved from reference TRBV19 and TRBJ2-2, is DGGITQSPKYLFRKEGQNVTLSCEQNLNHDAMYWYRQDPGQGLRLIYYSQIVNDFQKGDIAEGYSVSREKKESFPLTVTSAQKNPTAFYLCASSPSRAASTGELFFGEGSRLTVL.

This clone was seen at least ten times. This chain uses TRBV7-6 with TRBJ2-1; a possible D gene is TRBD2 (5 bases). CDR1 SGHVS and CDR2 FNYEAQ come from the germline V gene. The CDR3 extends over 13 amino acids. With 5 bases removed from V and 10 bases from J, the gap between germline ends came to 15 bases. As DNA, the CDR3 is TGTGCCAGCAGCCGAAGAAACCCGGGAGAGCAGTTCTTC. The encoded protein is CASSRRNPGEQFF.

The sample holds a few counts of this clone. The chain links TRBV7-2 to TRBJ2-2; the match to TRBD2 covers 13 bases. The CDR3 covers 19 residues. Germline V gene sequence: CDR1 SGHTA, CDR2 FQGNSA. Trimming removed 6 bases from V and 0 bases from J; junction bases left unmatched: 10. CDR3 protein: CASRIGQLAGGTNTGELFF. The CDR3 coding sequence is TGTGCCAGCAGGATTGGGCAACTAGCGGGGGGGACGAACACCGGGGAGCTGTTTTTT.

Of note for this clone: Germline and junction disagree at one end, which may indicate a read error. The chain is built from TRBV7-7 and TRBJ2-5; no definite D call. The CDR3 totals 14 residues. Germline CDR1 is SSHAT and CDR2 is FNYEAQ (reference sequence). The CDR3, as DNA: TGTGCTAGCAGCCCTACTTTGTTATTCGAGACCCAGTACTTC. Translating gives CASSPTLLFETQYF.

The gene calls are TRBV7-2 and TRBJ2-3; 9 positions match TRBD2. This CDR3 contains 16 residues. The germline CDR1 and CDR2 sequences are SGHTA and FQGNSA. Germline trimming cut 5 bases from V and 3 bases from J; bases unmatched to any gene: 9. CDR3 residues: CASSPMASGVTDTQYF. CDR3 bases: TGTGCCAGCAGCCCAATGGCTAGCGGGGTGACAGATACGCAGTATTTT.

The chain joins TRBV28 to TRBJ1-6; D uncertain. Between the trimmed V and J ends, which lost 4 bases and 0 bases, there was a span of 10 bases. This CDR3 spans 16 amino acids. Germline lookup yields CDR1 MDHEN and CDR2 SYDVKM. As DNA, the CDR3 is TGTGCCAGCAGTTCTACAGAGAGCTCCTATAATTCACCCCTCCACTTT. Its translation: CASSSTESSYNSPLHF.

This clone was observed many times. This chain uses TRBV5-1 with TRBJ1-2; possibly TRBD1 for D (6 bases). The V end was cut by 3 bases, the J end by 6 bases, with 12 bases between. This CDR3 comprises 13 residues. Germline loops: CDR1 SGHRS, CDR2 YFSETQ. CDR3 coding DNA: TGCGCCAGCAGCTCTAACAGGGCGAATGGCTACACCTTC. Translating gives CASSSNRANGYTF.

The chain links TRBV28 to TRBJ1-5; weak D call: TRBD1 (5 bases). Germline values: CDR1 MDHEN, CDR2 SYDVKM. This CDR3 is 15 amino acids long. With 6 bases removed from V and 4 bases from J, the gap between germline ends came to 16 bases. CDR3 sequence: CASSPGGTSNQPQHF. The CDR3 nucleotides read TGTGCCAGCAGCCCCGGGGGTACTTCTAATCAGCCCCAGCATTTT.